The 21 T cell receptor beta chains reported below all come from one sample, sequenced in a study of cytomegalovirus exposure and HLA in healthy donors. Both 60 Vbeta primers and 13 Jbeta primers went into the PCR. Produced via immunoSEQ multiplex PCR; TCRdb's table is partial and in-frame only. The table lists some 200,000 clones, approximately 80% of them singletons. The sequenced sample consisted of PBMCs. These receptors originate from a boy between 10 and 17 years old in good health and CMV-seronegative.

The chain recombines TRBV7-2 with TRBJ1-1; D gene unclear. V was clipped by 6 bases and J by 4 bases, with 9 bases between them. This CDR3 spans 12 amino acids. Germline V gives CDR1 SGHTA, CDR2 FQGNSA. This CDR3 is CASRHDTTEAFF. The DNA of the CDR3 is TGTGCCAGCAGACACGACACCACTGAAGCTTTCTTT.

V gene TRBV14 combines with J gene TRBJ2-5; the match to TRBD1 covers 8 bases. Germline CDR1 is SGHDN and CDR2 is FVKESK. The CDR3 is 14 amino acids. Germline trimming cut 4 bases from V and 5 bases from J; bases unmatched to any gene: 6. For the CDR3, the DNA is TGTGCCAGCAGCCCGTCAGGGGGCCGGGAGACCCAGTACTTC. This sequence encodes CASSPSGGRETQYF.

The V and J genes are TRBV6-1 and TRBJ1-5; D is ambiguous. The V end lost 2 bases, the J end lost 6 bases, and 17 bases lay between the germline ends. The CDR3 length is 16 residues. Germline V gene sequence: CDR1 MNHNS, CDR2 SASEGT. The CDR3 is CASSESRGVGIQPQHF. The CDR3 bases are TGTGCCAGCAGTGAATCCCGCGGGGTTGGGATTCAGCCCCAGCATTTT.

The chain couples TRBV7-2 to TRBJ2-7, with D hard to call. Germline values: CDR1 SGHTA, CDR2 FQGNSA. This CDR3 is built from 14 residues. V was shortened by 0 bases and J by 2 bases, with 8 bases between the two germline ends. CDR3 loop: CASSLARGTYEQYF. In DNA form, the CDR3 reads TGTGCCAGCAGCTTAGCACGCGGAACCTACGAGCAGTACTTC.

This chain uses TRBV4-1 with TRBJ1-1, with a weak D call TRBD1 (5 bases). Germline CDR1 MGHRA, CDR2 YSYEKL. Trimming shortened V by 1 base and J by 1 base, and 7 bases separated the two germline ends. This CDR3 region has 14 residues. DNA for the CDR3: TGCGCCAGCAGCCAAGTGACAGAGAACACTGAAGCTTTCTTT. It encodes CASSQVTENTEAFF.

In this sample, this clone turned up a few times. The chain couples TRBV5-1 to TRBJ1-2; TRBD1 agrees at 11 bases. This CDR3 has 17 amino acids. The junction had 11 bases not matched to a gene; V was cut back by 0 bases and J by 7 bases. Looked up from germline, CDR1 is SGHRS and CDR2 is YFSETQ. CDR3 nucleotide sequence: TGCGCCAGCAGCTTGGTTGCCGGGACAGGGGGTTTAGGTGGCTACACCTTC. Residues: CASSLVAGTGGLGGYTF.

The chain links TRBV18 to TRBJ1-2; D is possibly TRBD1 (6 bases). In germline, CDR1 is KGHSH, CDR2 LQKENI. The CDR3 runs 15 residues. The V gene lost 3 bases and the J gene lost 0 bases, with 11 bases spanning the gap. In DNA, the CDR3 is TGTGCCAGCTCACCGCGGACAGTAGCTAACTATGGCTACACCTTC. It yields the protein CASSPRTVANYGYTF.

As concerns this clone: The same CDR3 arises from other DNA sequences in this sample as well. V gene TRBV7-9 combines with J gene TRBJ2-5; no firm D call. Germline CDR1 SEHNR, CDR2 FQNEAQ (reference sequence). The CDR3 is 14 amino acids. V lost 1 base and J lost 2, with 8 bases in between. For the CDR3, the DNA is TGTGCCAGCAGCTTAGGATCCCAGCAAGAGACCCAGTACTTC. Translated, it gives CASSLGSQQETQYF.

Concerning this clone: The identical CDR3 is also encoded by other nucleotide sequences in the sample. The chain has TRBV9 and TRBJ1-5; TRBD1 might be the D (5 bases). V shed 0 bases and J shed 2 bases, with 6 bases lying between them. The CDR3 is 14 amino acids. Germline CDR1 SGDLS, CDR2 YYNGEE. CDR3 sequence (DNA): TGTGCCAGCAGCGTAGGGGGCGGCAATCAGCCCCAGCATTTT. It is translated as CASSVGGGNQPQHF.

V is TRBV27 and J is TRBJ1-5; D is perhaps TRBD1 (5 bases). The CDR3 length is 16 residues. Germline-derived CDR1 and CDR2 are MNHEY and SMNVEV (reference sequence). V dropped 6 bases and J dropped 0 bases, with 15 bases sitting between them. The CDR3 bases are TGTGCCAGCAGAATAACCCCGGGGGATAGCAATCAGCCCCAGCATTTT. As protein: CASRITPGDSNQPQHF.

This chain uses TRBV7-9 with TRBJ2-7; 8 positions agree with TRBD1. The CDR3 is made up of 14 amino acids. Germline CDR1 SEHNR, CDR2 FQNEAQ (reference sequence). With 4 bases clipped from V and 6 bases from J, the junction kept 8 bases outside the gene matches. CDR3 nucleotides: TGTGCCAGCAGCTCCTCGGACAGGGTGAGCGAGCAGTACTTC. This codes for CASSSSDRVSEQYF. The entire variable domain, with the rest obtained from reference TRBV7-9 and TRBJ2-7, is as follows: DTGVSQNPRHKITKRGQNVTFRCDPISEHNRLYWYRQTLGQGPEFLTYFQNEAQLEKSRLLSDRFSAERPKGSFSTLEIQRTEQGDSAMYLCASSSSDRVSEQYFGPGTRLTVT.

The rearrangement links TRBV6-1 to TRBJ2-3; 7 nucleotides agree with TRBD2. The CDR3 loop spans 18 amino acids. Losses at the gene ends were 4 bases for V and 8 bases for J; bases not matched to a gene: 21. Germline values: CDR1 MNHNS, CDR2 SASEGT. In nucleotides, the CDR3 is TGTGCCAGCAGTGGCCCACGACTAGCCGAATTTTGGGAAGGTACGCAGTATTTT. Translating gives CASSGPRLAEFWEGTQYF.

The CDR3 DNA follows: TGTGCCTGGAGTGCACCTCGGAGGGCCGGTCGAGGTGATACGCAGTATTTT. Residues: CAWSAPRRAGRGDTQYF. The chain carries TRBV30 and TRBJ2-3, with a tentative D call TRBD2 (6 bases). Trimming stripped 1 base from V and 6 bases from J, with 23 bases between. The CDR3 consists of 17 residues. The germline gives CDR1 GTSNPN, CDR2 SVGIG (reference sequence). Based on the CDR3 plus reference TRBV30 and TRBJ2-3, the full variable domain is SQTIHQWPATLVQPVGSPLSLECTVEGTSNPNLYWYRQAAGRGLQLLFYSVGIGQISSEVPQNLSASRPQDRQFILSSKKLLLSDSGFYLCAWSAPRRAGRGDTQYFGPGTRLTVL.

This chain uses TRBV11-2 with TRBJ1-3; D is unresolved. V gave up 2 bases and J gave up 0 bases, with 5 bases separating them. Germline V gene data show CDR1 as SGHAT and CDR2 as FQNNGV. CDR3 length: 14 residues. CDR3 in DNA: TGTGCCAGCAGCTTACGCAGCTCTGGAAACACCATATATTTT. As protein: CASSLRSSGNTIYF.

The rearrangement uses TRBV6-1 and TRBJ2-1; 11 bases line up with TRBD2. This CDR3 comprises 15 residues. The germline V gene encodes CDR1 MNHNS and CDR2 SASEGT. The V gene end was trimmed by 2 bases and the J gene end by 3 bases; junction bases not matched to a gene: 0. The DNA of the CDR3 is TGTGCCAGCAGTGAAACTAGCGGGGGCTACAATGAGCAGTTCTTC. Translation gives CASSETSGGYNEQFF.

This chain uses TRBV5-1 with TRBJ2-5, with D maybe TRBD2 (5 bases). This CDR3 has 14 residues. Germline CDR1 reads SGHRS; CDR2 reads YFSETQ. The germline V and J ends were trimmed by 4 bases and 5 bases, with 15 bases remaining between them. The CDR3: CASSLDPGGETQYF. The CDR3 DNA follows: TGCGCCAGCAGCCTGGACCCAGGCGGGGAGACCCAGTACTTC.

V gene TRBV11-1 combines with J gene TRBJ1-2; D uncertain. This CDR3 is 14 amino acids long. Trimming shortened V by 1 base and J by 4 bases, and 10 bases separated the two germline ends. The germline V gene encodes CDR1 SGHAT and CDR2 FQDESV (reference sequence). The DNA of the CDR3 is TGTGCCAGCAGCTTAGACCGGGAGATCTATGGCTACACCTTC. It translates to CASSLDREIYGYTF.

The chain is built from TRBV5-1 and TRBJ2-7; TRBD2 might be the D (7 bases). Germline-derived CDR1 and CDR2 are SGHRS and YFSETQ. The CDR3 sequence is 17 residues long. The V and J ends lost 6 bases and 6 bases respectively, with 28 bases between them. The CDR3 loop is CASTLGGLAAQLGEQYF. The DNA for the CDR3 is TGCGCCAGCACCCTGGGGGGGCTAGCGGCCCAGCTGGGCGAGCAGTACTTC.

This clone was recorded only once. The V and J genes are TRBV30 and TRBJ1-2; tentative D call: TRBD1 (5 bases). CDR1 is GTSNPN and CDR2 is SVGIG in the germline V gene (reference sequence). The V and J ends lost 1 base and 8 bases respectively, with 8 bases between them. This CDR3 spans 11 amino acids. This chain's CDR3 is CAWSEGVGYTF. CDR3 coding DNA: TGTGCCTGGAGTGAAGGGGTCGGCTACACCTTC. Based on the CDR3 plus reference TRBV30 and TRBJ1-2, the full variable domain is SQTIHQWPATLVQPVGSPLSLECTVEGTSNPNLYWYRQAAGRGLQLLFYSVGIGQISSEVPQNLSASRPQDRQFILSSKKLLLSDSGFYLCAWSEGVGYTFGSGTRLTVV.

CDR3 amino acids: CASSMGGGVSSYNEQFF. In DNA, the CDR3 is TGTGCCAGTAGTATGGGCGGAGGAGTCTCTTCGTACAATGAGCAGTTCTTC. The chain employs TRBV19 and TRBJ2-1; possible D gene TRBD2, 5 bases. The V and J ends lost 3 bases and 4 bases respectively, with 19 bases between them. The CDR3 runs 17 residues. The V gene's germline CDR1 is LNHDA and CDR2 SQIVND (reference sequence). Drawing the rest from reference TRBV19 and TRBJ2-1, the complete variable domain is DGGITQSPKYLFRKEGQNVTLSCEQNLNHDAMYWYRQDPGQGLRLIYYSQIVNDFQKGDIAEGYSVSREKKESFPLTVTSAQKNPTAFYLCASSMGGGVSSYNEQFFGPGTRLTVL.

This chain uses TRBV5-1 with TRBJ2-7; D is unclear. This CDR3 has 15 residues. Trimming stripped 2 bases from V and 2 bases from J, with 14 bases between. Germline lookup yields CDR1 SGHRS and CDR2 YFSETQ. CDR3 sequence reads: CASSFVTRLAYEQYF. DNA for the CDR3: TGCGCCAGCAGCTTTGTGACACGTCTTGCCTACGAGCAGTACTTC. Based on the CDR3 plus reference TRBV5-1 and TRBJ2-7, the full variable domain is KAGVTQTPRYLIKTRGQQVTLSCSPISGHRSVSWYQQTPGQGLQFLFEYFSETQRNKGNFPGRFSGRQFSNSRSEMNVSTLELGDSALYLCASSFVTRLAYEQYFGPGTRLTVT.